This T cell receptor (beta chain) was observed in a study of cytomegalovirus exposure and HLA in healthy donors. Findings of the study overall: V- and J-gene trimming in TCR beta was tied to a missense DCLRE1C variant by an analysis performed later. The CMV antigen specificity of a few CMV-associated chains was confirmed through in vitro analysis. A later examination showed that TCR association rates differed by HLA locus, with DRB1 most and HLA-C fewest.

Amplification used 60 Vbeta primers and 13 Jbeta primers. Source study methods: Unique TCR beta chains totaled roughly 79 million in a later count, with around 10 million of them shared. The table came from immunoSEQ multiplex PCR; TCRdb's copy has only in-frame clones and leaves some out. That table gives V, J and clone size, and the DNA gave D and trimming. The sample consists of 100,000 to 150,000 clones, around four fifths of them appearing once. The V and J ends lost 2 bases and 2 bases, in that order; junction bases with no gene match: 9. This CDR3 spans 17 amino acids. In germline, CDR1 is SQVTM, CDR2 ANQGSEA. With respect to this clone: What it binds is unknown.

V usage is TRBV29-1 and J usage is TRBJ2-7; the match to TRBD2 covers 13 bases. The sequenced material came from PBMCs. The source is a woman in her forties in good health and CMV-seropositive. The CDR3 DNA sequence: TGCAGCGTTGAATCCCGGACTAGCGGGAGTATTACCTACGAGCAGTACTTC. Encoded protein: CSVESRTSGSITYEQYF.